These T cell receptor beta chains were read from a single sample in a study of T-cell memory formation after mild COVID-19. TCRdb re-called the 5' RACE reads through MiXCR, storing one row per CDR3 protein. The data hold almost 350,000 distinct CDR3 sequences, with 20% to 25% observed a single time. Sequences were obtained from PBMCs or a T cell subset sorted from them (not recorded which). Source of these receptors: a man aged 18 to 30 who had mild COVID-19 (a few samples of this study predate the infection). Cell type and time point are not known. CDR3s include the opening cysteine and the closing phenylalanine or tryptophan. The D gene is left open where the match is weak. Size is omitted from some rows. Given values are once, few, many or a class for expanded clones.

v_call: TRBV7-2; clone_size: few; d_call: -; j_call: TRBJ2-2; cdr3_aa: CASSIELTVGELFF; cdr3_nt: TGTGCCAGCAGCATAGAGCTAACAGTCGGGGAGCTGTTTTTT
v_call: TRBV6-2/TRBV6-3; clone_size: -; d_call: -; j_call: TRBJ1-1; cdr3_aa: CASSYSMVYEAFF; cdr3_nt: TGTGCCAGCAGTTATTCTATGGTATATGAAGCTTTCTTT
v_call: TRBV20-1; clone_size: -; d_call: -; j_call: TRBJ2-5; cdr3_aa: CSVLAGETQYF; cdr3_nt: TGCAGTGTCCTCGCGGGAGAGACCCAGTACTTC
v_call: TRBV5-1; clone_size: -; d_call: -; j_call: TRBJ1-4; cdr3_aa: CASSLDGGSGKLFF; cdr3_nt: TGCGCCAGCAGCTTGGATGGAGGGTCAGGAAAACTGTTTTTT
v_call: TRBV5-1; clone_size: few; d_call: -; j_call: TRBJ1-1; cdr3_aa: CASSLGKTEAFF; cdr3_nt: TGCGCCAGCAGCTTGGGGAAAACTGAAGCTTTCTTT
v_call: TRBV7-2; clone_size: few; d_call: -; j_call: TRBJ2-7; cdr3_aa: CASSSLEDGTYEQYF; cdr3_nt: TGTGCCAGCAGCTCCCTCGAGGACGGAACCTACGAGCAGTACTTC
v_call: TRBV7-2; clone_size: many; d_call: TRBD1; j_call: TRBJ2-2; cdr3_aa: CASSSRTGRAGELFF; cdr3_nt: TGTGCCAGCAGCTCCAGGACAGGGAGAGCTGGGGAGCTGTTTTTT
v_call: TRBV11-2; clone_size: few; d_call: -; j_call: TRBJ1-1; cdr3_aa: CASSLTDSGTEAFF; cdr3_nt: TGTGCCAGCAGCTTAACGGACTCGGGCACTGAAGCTTTCTTT
v_call: TRBV12-3/TRBV12-4; clone_size: -; d_call: -; j_call: TRBJ1-2; cdr3_aa: CASSFHGGYTF; cdr3_nt: TGTGCCAGCAGTTTCCACGGGGGCTACACCTTC
v_call: TRBV12-3/TRBV12-4; clone_size: few; d_call: -; j_call: TRBJ1-1; cdr3_aa: CASRLWANTEAFF; cdr3_nt: TGTGCCAGCCGCCTCTGGGCGAACACTGAAGCTTTCTTT
v_call: TRBV7-2; clone_size: -; d_call: -; j_call: TRBJ2-3; cdr3_aa: CASSFSLKGGTDTQYF; cdr3_nt: TGTGCCAGCAGCTTTTCTCTAAAGGGGGGCACAGATACGCAGTATTTT
v_call: TRBV20-1; clone_size: -; d_call: -; j_call: TRBJ2-5; cdr3_aa: CSARDAPRGQETQYF; cdr3_nt: TGCAGTGCTAGAGATGCTCCCCGAGGCCAAGAGACCCAGTACTTC
v_call: TRBV6-2/TRBV6-3; clone_size: few; d_call: TRBD2; j_call: TRBJ2-1; cdr3_aa: CATNRGDSYNEQFF; cdr3_nt: TGTGCCACCAATCGGGGGGACTCCTACAATGAGCAGTTCTTC
v_call: TRBV2; clone_size: -; d_call: -; j_call: TRBJ2-6; cdr3_aa: CASSAVEAGANVLTF; cdr3_nt: TGTGCCAGCAGTGCTGTGGAAGCTGGGGCCAACGTCCTGACTTTC
v_call: TRBV4-1; clone_size: few; d_call: -; j_call: TRBJ1-2; cdr3_aa: CASSQGDLGYTF; cdr3_nt: TGCGCCAGCAGCCAAGGGGATCTTGGCTACACCTTC
v_call: TRBV5-1; clone_size: many; d_call: -; j_call: TRBJ2-5; cdr3_aa: CASSPLGVPETQYF; cdr3_nt: TGCGCCAGCAGCCCTCTTGGGGTACCAGAGACCCAGTACTTC
v_call: TRBV3-1; clone_size: -; d_call: TRBD1; j_call: TRBJ1-6; cdr3_aa: CASQGQGESPLHF; cdr3_nt: TGTGCCAGCCAGGGACAGGGGGAATCACCCCTCCACTTT
v_call: TRBV5-6; clone_size: few; d_call: TRBD2; j_call: TRBJ2-1; cdr3_aa: CASSLFSGGDFLYNEQFF; cdr3_nt: TGTGCCAGCAGCCTTTTTAGCGGGGGGGACTTTCTATACAATGAGCAGTTCTTC
v_call: TRBV20-1; clone_size: -; d_call: -; j_call: TRBJ1-2; cdr3_aa: CSAPDWAVGYTF; cdr3_nt: TGCAGTGCTCCGGACTGGGCTGTCGGCTACACCTTC
v_call: TRBV5-1; clone_size: -; d_call: TRBD1; j_call: TRBJ1-6; cdr3_aa: CASSTTGESPLHF; cdr3_nt: TGCGCCAGCAGCACAACAGGGGAATCACCCCTCCACTTT
v_call: TRBV4-1; clone_size: -; d_call: -; j_call: TRBJ2-5; cdr3_aa: CASSQDPGSHETQYF; cdr3_nt: TGCGCCAGCAGCCAAGATCCCGGCAGCCACGAGACCCAGTACTTC
v_call: TRBV7-2; clone_size: few; d_call: TRBD2; j_call: TRBJ2-5; cdr3_aa: CASSLGLAGVQETQYF; cdr3_nt: TGTGCCAGCAGCTTAGGACTAGCGGGGGTACAAGAGACCCAGTACTTC
v_call: TRBV7-9; clone_size: few; d_call: -; j_call: TRBJ2-3; cdr3_aa: CASSGANGYTDTQYF; cdr3_nt: TGTGCCAGCAGCGGTGCAAACGGCTACACAGATACGCAGTATTTT
v_call: TRBV20-1; clone_size: -; d_call: -; j_call: TRBJ1-1; cdr3_aa: CSARDLRAGMNTEAFF; cdr3_nt: TGCAGTGCTAGAGATCTTAGGGCCGGCATGAACACTGAAGCTTTCTTT
v_call: TRBV7-9; clone_size: many; d_call: -; j_call: TRBJ2-2; cdr3_aa: CASSFAGELFF; cdr3_nt: TGTGCCAGCAGCTTCGCCGGGGAGCTGTTTTTT
v_call: TRBV6-6; clone_size: -; d_call: TRBD1; j_call: TRBJ1-2; cdr3_aa: CASTGTGADYGYTF; cdr3_nt: TGTGCCAGCACCGGGACAGGAGCTGACTATGGCTACACCTTC
v_call: TRBV7-3; clone_size: -; d_call: -; j_call: TRBJ2-1; cdr3_aa: CASSLIAGNEQFF; cdr3_nt: TGTGCCAGCAGCTTAATAGCAGGCAATGAGCAGTTCTTC
v_call: TRBV4-1; clone_size: many; d_call: TRBD1; j_call: TRBJ1-5; cdr3_aa: CASSPGDRGYQPQHF; cdr3_nt: TGCGCCAGCAGCCCCGGGGACAGGGGGTATCAGCCCCAGCATTTT
v_call: TRBV4-2; clone_size: -; d_call: TRBD2; j_call: TRBJ2-3; cdr3_aa: CASRLAGGPGTDTQYF; cdr3_nt: TGTGCCAGCAGACTAGCGGGGGGGCCCGGCACAGATACGCAGTATTTT
v_call: TRBV4-3; clone_size: few; d_call: -; j_call: TRBJ1-6; cdr3_aa: CASSQDPASPLHF; cdr3_nt: TGCGCCAGCAGCCAAGATCCCGCCTCACCCCTCCACTTT
v_call: TRBV5-1; clone_size: -; d_call: -; j_call: TRBJ2-5; cdr3_aa: CASSWPWGETQYF; cdr3_nt: TGCGCCAGCAGCTGGCCGTGGGGGGAGACCCAGTACTTC
v_call: TRBV20-1; clone_size: -; d_call: -; j_call: TRBJ1-6; cdr3_aa: CSASFLGGSTYNSPLHF; cdr3_nt: TGCAGTGCTAGTTTCTTGGGTGGCAGCACCTATAATTCACCCCTCCACTTT
v_call: TRBV10-3; clone_size: few; d_call: TRBD1; j_call: TRBJ2-7; cdr3_aa: CAIRKTGSSDYEQYF; cdr3_nt: TGTGCCATCAGGAAGACAGGGAGTTCGGACTACGAGCAGTACTTC
v_call: TRBV12-3/TRBV12-4; clone_size: few; d_call: -; j_call: TRBJ1-5; cdr3_aa: CASSSGRDQPQHF; cdr3_nt: TGTGCCAGCAGTTCTGGCAGGGATCAGCCCCAGCATTTT
v_call: TRBV20-1; clone_size: -; d_call: TRBD2; j_call: TRBJ2-3; cdr3_aa: CSAPLAGATDTQYF; cdr3_nt: TGCAGTGCCCCACTAGCGGGGGCCACAGATACGCAGTATTTT
v_call: TRBV15; clone_size: -; d_call: -; j_call: TRBJ2-4; cdr3_aa: CATSREQGLAKNIQYF; cdr3_nt: TGTGCCACCAGCAGAGAACAGGGATTAGCCAAAAACATTCAGTACTTC
v_call: TRBV29-1; clone_size: -; d_call: -; j_call: TRBJ1-2; cdr3_aa: CSVDPQDAAGYTF; cdr3_nt: TGCAGCGTTGATCCGCAGGACGCGGCTGGCTACACCTTC
v_call: TRBV21-1; clone_size: -; d_call: -; j_call: TRBJ2-1; cdr3_aa: CASKPSGGGFF; cdr3_nt: TGTGCCAGCAAACCTAGCGGGGGCGGGTTCTTC
v_call: TRBV11-2; clone_size: -; d_call: TRBD1; j_call: TRBJ1-6; cdr3_aa: CASSLAHRGFSPLHF; cdr3_nt: TGTGCCAGCAGCTTAGCCCACAGGGGGTTCTCACCCCTCCACTTT
v_call: TRBV4-1; clone_size: many; d_call: -; j_call: TRBJ1-6; cdr3_aa: CASSQEVTADSPLHF; cdr3_nt: TGCGCCAGCAGCCAAGAAGTCACAGCCGACTCACCCCTCCACTTT
v_call: TRBV7-2; clone_size: few; d_call: -; j_call: TRBJ2-3; cdr3_aa: CASSPGGHHTDTQYF; cdr3_nt: TGTGCCAGCAGCCCGGGGGGACACCACACAGATACGCAGTATTTT
v_call: TRBV5-1; clone_size: -; d_call: TRBD2; j_call: TRBJ2-3; cdr3_aa: CASSFSGGAEDTQYF; cdr3_nt: TGCGCCAGCAGCTTTAGCGGGGGGGCGGAAGATACGCAGTATTTT
v_call: TRBV4-3; clone_size: -; d_call: -; j_call: TRBJ1-2; cdr3_aa: CASSQERQAHNYGYTF; cdr3_nt: TGCGCCAGCAGCCAGGAAAGACAGGCTCATAACTATGGCTACACCTTC
v_call: TRBV4-3; clone_size: -; d_call: -; j_call: TRBJ1-1; cdr3_aa: CASSQDTLGPTEAFF; cdr3_nt: TGCGCCAGCAGCCAAGATACTCTGGGGCCGACTGAAGCTTTCTTT
v_call: TRBV7-6; clone_size: -; d_call: TRBD2; j_call: TRBJ2-7; cdr3_aa: CARSPQGLAGEQYF; cdr3_nt: TGTGCCAGAAGCCCCCAAGGGCTAGCGGGGGAGCAGTACTTC
v_call: TRBV5-1; clone_size: few; d_call: TRBD2; j_call: TRBJ2-3; cdr3_aa: CASSPGTSGGPPQYF; cdr3_nt: TGCGCCAGCAGCCCGGGGACTAGCGGGGGTCCTCCACAGTATTTT
v_call: TRBV6-6; clone_size: few; d_call: -; j_call: TRBJ2-4; cdr3_aa: CASSYRQENIQYF; cdr3_nt: TGTGCCAGCAGTTACCGACAGGAAAACATTCAGTACTTC
v_call: TRBV18; clone_size: few; d_call: -; j_call: TRBJ1-1; cdr3_aa: CASSPPGRNTEAFF; cdr3_nt: TGTGCCAGCTCACCACCAGGTCGGAACACTGAAGCTTTCTTT
v_call: TRBV7-3; clone_size: few; d_call: -; j_call: TRBJ2-7; cdr3_aa: CASRLRGPEQYF; cdr3_nt: TGTGCCAGCAGGCTACGGGGGCCCGAGCAGTACTTC
v_call: TRBV24-1; clone_size: few; d_call: TRBD1; j_call: TRBJ1-1; cdr3_aa: CATSDSPGGNTEAFF; cdr3_nt: TGTGCCACCAGTGATTCCCCAGGGGGGAACACTGAAGCTTTCTTT
v_call: TRBV29-1; clone_size: few; d_call: -; j_call: TRBJ2-5; cdr3_aa: CSVGPIRRGPPQETQYF; cdr3_nt: TGCAGCGTTGGTCCCATCCGGCGGGGGCCACCCCAAGAGACCCAGTACTTC
v_call: TRBV7-2; clone_size: -; d_call: -; j_call: TRBJ2-5; cdr3_aa: CASAPRAATQETQYF; cdr3_nt: TGTGCCAGCGCCCCCCGAGCGGCGACCCAAGAGACCCAGTACTTC